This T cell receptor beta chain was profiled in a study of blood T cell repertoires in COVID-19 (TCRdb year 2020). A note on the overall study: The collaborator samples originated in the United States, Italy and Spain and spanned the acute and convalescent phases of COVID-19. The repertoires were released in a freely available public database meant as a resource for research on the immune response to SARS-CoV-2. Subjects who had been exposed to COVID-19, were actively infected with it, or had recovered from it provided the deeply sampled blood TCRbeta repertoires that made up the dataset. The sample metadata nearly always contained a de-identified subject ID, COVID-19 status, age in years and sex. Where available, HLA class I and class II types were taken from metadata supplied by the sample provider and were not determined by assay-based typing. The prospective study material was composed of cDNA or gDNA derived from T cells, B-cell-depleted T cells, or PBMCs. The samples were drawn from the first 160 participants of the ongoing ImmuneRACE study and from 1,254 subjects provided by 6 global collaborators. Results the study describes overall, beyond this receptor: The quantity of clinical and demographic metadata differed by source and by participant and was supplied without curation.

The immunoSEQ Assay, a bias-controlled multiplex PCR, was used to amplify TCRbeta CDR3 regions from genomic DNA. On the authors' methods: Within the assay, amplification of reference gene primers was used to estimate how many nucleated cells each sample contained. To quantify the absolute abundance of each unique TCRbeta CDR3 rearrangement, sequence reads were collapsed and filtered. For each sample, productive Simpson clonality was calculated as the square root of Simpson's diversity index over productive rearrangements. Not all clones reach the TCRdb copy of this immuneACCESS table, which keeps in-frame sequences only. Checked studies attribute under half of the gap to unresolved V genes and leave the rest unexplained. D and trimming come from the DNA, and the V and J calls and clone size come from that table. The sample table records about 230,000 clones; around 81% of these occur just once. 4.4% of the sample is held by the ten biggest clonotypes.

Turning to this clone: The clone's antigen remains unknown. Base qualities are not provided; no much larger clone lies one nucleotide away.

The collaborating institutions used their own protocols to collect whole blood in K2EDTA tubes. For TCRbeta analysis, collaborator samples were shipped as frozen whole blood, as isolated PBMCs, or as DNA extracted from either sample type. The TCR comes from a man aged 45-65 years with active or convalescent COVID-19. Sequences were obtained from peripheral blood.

The CDR3 here reads CASTDRGRTEKLFF. The nucleotide sequence is given as TGTGCCAGTACCGACAGGGGGCGCACAGAAAAACTGTTTTTT. The receptor chain draws on TRBV19 and TRBJ1-4; 10 nucleotides in the junction match TRBD1. V ends up 7 bases short and J 8 bases short, with an unmatched junction base count of 7. Spanning cysteine to phenylalanine, the CDR3 consists of 14 amino acids. The entry retains the CDR3 DNA only, 42 bases that are in frame from base 1. CDR1 and CDR2 are read off the germline V gene (reference sequence) as LNHDA and SQIVND.